A single T cell receptor beta chain is shown here with its context. TCRdb reprocessed the RT-PCR reads via MiXCR and lists one record per CDR3 protein. The data contain hundreds of thousands of distinct CDR3 sequences, 13% to 15% of them singletons. The CDR3 is 16 residues long. V lost 6 bases, J lost 2 bases, and 6 bases stayed unmatched. The TCR originated in a female donor in good health, serving as a healthy control. This chain links TRBV12-3 or TRBV12-4 with TRBJ2-5; 13 bases match TRBD2. The material sequenced was memory CD4+ T cells from blood. Here the CDR3 DNA reads TGTGCCAGCAGATGGACTAGCGGGAGTAAACAAGAGACCCAGTACTTC. It yields the protein CASRWTSGSKQETQYF.